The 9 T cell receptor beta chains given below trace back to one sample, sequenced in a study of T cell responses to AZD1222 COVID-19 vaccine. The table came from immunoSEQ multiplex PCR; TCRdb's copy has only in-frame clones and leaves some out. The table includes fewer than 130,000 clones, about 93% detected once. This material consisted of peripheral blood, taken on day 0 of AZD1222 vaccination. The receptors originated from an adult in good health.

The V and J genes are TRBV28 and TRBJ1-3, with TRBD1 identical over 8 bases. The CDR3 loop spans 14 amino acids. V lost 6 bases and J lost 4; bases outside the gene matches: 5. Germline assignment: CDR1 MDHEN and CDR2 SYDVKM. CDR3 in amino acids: CASRSTGVGNTIYF. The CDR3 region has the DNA TGTGCCAGCAGATCGACAGGGGTCGGAAACACCATATATTTT.

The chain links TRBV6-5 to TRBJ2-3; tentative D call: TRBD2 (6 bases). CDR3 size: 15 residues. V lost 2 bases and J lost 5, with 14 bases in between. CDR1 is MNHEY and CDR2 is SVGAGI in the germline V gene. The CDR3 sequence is CASSYRRAGVDTQYF. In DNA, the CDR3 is TGTGCCAGCAGTTACCGGAGGGCCGGGGTAGATACGCAGTATTTT.

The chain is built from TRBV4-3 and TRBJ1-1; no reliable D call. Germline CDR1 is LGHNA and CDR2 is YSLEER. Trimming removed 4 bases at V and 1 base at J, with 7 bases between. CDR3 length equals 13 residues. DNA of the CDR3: TGCGCCAGCAGCCGCACGGGGAACACTGAAGCTTTCTTT. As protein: CASSRTGNTEAFF.

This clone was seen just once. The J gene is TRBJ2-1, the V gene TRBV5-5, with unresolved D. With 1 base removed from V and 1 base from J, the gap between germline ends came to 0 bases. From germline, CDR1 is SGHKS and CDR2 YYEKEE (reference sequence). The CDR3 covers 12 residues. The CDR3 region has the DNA TGTGCCAGCAGCTTGTCCTACAATGAGCAGTTCTTC. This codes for CASSLSYNEQFF.

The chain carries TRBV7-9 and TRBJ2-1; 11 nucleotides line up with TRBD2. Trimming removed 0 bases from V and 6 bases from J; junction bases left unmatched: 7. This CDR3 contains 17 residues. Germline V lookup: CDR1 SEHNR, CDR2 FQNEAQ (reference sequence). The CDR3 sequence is CASSLATGTSGINEQFF. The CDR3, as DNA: TGTGCCAGCAGCTTAGCAACCGGGACTAGCGGTATCAATGAGCAGTTCTTC.

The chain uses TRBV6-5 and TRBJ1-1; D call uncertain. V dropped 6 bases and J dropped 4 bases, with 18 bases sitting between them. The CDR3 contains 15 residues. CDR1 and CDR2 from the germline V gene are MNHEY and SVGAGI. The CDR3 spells CASRRLQSGVTEAFF. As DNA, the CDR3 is TGTGCCAGCAGGCGGTTACAGAGTGGAGTCACTGAAGCTTTCTTT.

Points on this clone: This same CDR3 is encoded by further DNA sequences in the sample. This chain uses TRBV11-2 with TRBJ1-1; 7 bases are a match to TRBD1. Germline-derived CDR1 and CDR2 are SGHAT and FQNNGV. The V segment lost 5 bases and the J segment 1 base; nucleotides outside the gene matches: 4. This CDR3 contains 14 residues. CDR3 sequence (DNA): TGTGCCAGCAGCCTCGGGACAGCGAACACTGAAGCTTTCTTT. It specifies CASSLGTANTEAFF. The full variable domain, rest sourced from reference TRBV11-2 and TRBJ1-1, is EAGVAQSPRYKIIEKRQSVAFWCNPISGHATLYWYQQILGQGPKLLIQFQNNGVVDDSQLPKDRFSAERLKGVDSTLKIQPAKLEDSAVYLCASSLGTANTEAFFGQGTRLTVV.

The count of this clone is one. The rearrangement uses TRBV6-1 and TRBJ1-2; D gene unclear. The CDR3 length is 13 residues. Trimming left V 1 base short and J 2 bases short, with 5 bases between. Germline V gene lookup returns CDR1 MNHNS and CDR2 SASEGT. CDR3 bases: TGTGCCAGCAGTGAAGTGACGAACTATGGCTACACCTTC. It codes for CASSEVTNYGYTF.

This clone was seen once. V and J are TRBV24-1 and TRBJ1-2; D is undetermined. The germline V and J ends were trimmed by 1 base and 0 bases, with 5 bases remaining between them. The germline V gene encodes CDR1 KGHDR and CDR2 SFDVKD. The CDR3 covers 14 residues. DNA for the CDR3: TGTGCCACCAGTGATTTCCCGGCTAACTATGGCTACACCTTC. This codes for CATSDFPANYGYTF.